The present T cell receptor beta chain was sequenced within a study of shared clonotypes between healthy human individuals. Some clones are missing from TCRdb's copy, which holds only in-frame ones; the method was immunoSEQ multiplex PCR. Among over a million clones listed, roughly 96% were seen once. Source material: naive CD4+ T cells sorted from blood. Specified subset: CD45RA+ positively selected. The TCR comes from a man aged 25-40 years in good health.

The DNA for the CDR3 is TGTGCCAGCAGTCTCAGGGGGTCAAGGCCCCAGCATTTT. Encoded protein: CASSLRGSRPQHF. The V gene is TRBV6-5, the J gene TRBJ1-5; 7 positions match TRBD1. This CDR3 is 13 amino acids long. V dropped 5 bases and J dropped 9; count of bases not matched to a gene: 7. Germline CDR1 and CDR2: MNHEY and SVGAGI.